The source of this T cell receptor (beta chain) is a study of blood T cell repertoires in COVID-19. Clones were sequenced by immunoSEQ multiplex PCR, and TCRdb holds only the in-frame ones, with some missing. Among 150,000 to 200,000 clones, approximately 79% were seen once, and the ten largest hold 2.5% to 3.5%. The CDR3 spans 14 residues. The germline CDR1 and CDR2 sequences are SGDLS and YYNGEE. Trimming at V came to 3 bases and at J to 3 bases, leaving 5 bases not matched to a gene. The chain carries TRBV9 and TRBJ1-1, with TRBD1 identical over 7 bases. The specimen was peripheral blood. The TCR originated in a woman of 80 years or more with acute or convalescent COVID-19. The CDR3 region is CASSGRTGHTEAFF. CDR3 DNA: TGTGCCAGCAGCGGGAGGACAGGACACACTGAAGCTTTCTTT.